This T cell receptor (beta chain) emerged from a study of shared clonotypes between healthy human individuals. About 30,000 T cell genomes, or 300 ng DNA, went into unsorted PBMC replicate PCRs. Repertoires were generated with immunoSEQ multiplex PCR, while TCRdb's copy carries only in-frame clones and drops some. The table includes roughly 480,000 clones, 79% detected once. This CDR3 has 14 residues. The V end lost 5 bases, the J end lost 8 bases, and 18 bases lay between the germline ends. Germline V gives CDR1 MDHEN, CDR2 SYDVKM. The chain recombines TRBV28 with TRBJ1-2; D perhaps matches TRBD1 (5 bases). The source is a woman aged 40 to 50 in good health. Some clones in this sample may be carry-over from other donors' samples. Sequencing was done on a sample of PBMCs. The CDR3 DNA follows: TGTGCCAGCAGTATCACCGGGACTACGGAAGGCTACACCTTC. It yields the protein CASSITGTTEGYTF.